These 32 T cell receptor beta chains originate from one sample sequenced in a study of cytomegalovirus exposure and HLA in healthy donors. Profiled with immunoSEQ multiplex PCR; TCRdb holds only in-frame clones, not every one. The sample lists 150,000 to 200,000 clones; 84% were seen once. The sequenced sample was PBMCs. These receptors were collected from a man aged 18 to 29 in good health and CMV-seropositive.

The CDR3 sequence is CASSPTSGRNNAEQFF. The CDR3 nucleotides are TGTGCCAGTAGTCCAACTAGCGGGAGGAATAATGCGGAGCAGTTCTTC. The gene calls are TRBV19 and TRBJ2-1; 12 bases line up with TRBD2. Trimming cost V 5 bases and J 10 bases; bases outside gene matches: 12. This CDR3 contains 16 residues. CDR1 and CDR2 from the germline V gene are LNHDA and SQIVND (reference sequence).

V gene TRBV7-2 combines with J gene TRBJ1-4; D is possibly TRBD1 (5 bases). Per the germline V gene, CDR1 is SGHTA and CDR2 is FQGNSA. V was pared by 5 bases and J by 6 bases, with 13 bases between. CDR3 size: 14 residues. The CDR3 DNA reads as TGTGCCAGCAGCCCCGGCGGCAGGGATGAAAAACTGTTTTTT. This translates into CASSPGGRDEKLFF.

The V and J genes are TRBV9 and TRBJ1-1; the D is unclear. The germline V gene encodes CDR1 SGDLS and CDR2 YYNGEE. Trimming left V 0 bases short and J 1 base short, with 10 bases between. This CDR3 is built from 15 residues. Here the CDR3 DNA reads TGTGCCAGCAGCGTAGATGGCTCGGGGAACACTGAAGCTTTCTTT. Translating gives CASSVDGSGNTEAFF. Full variable domain (remainder filled in from reference TRBV9 and TRBJ1-1): DSGVTQTPKHLITATGQRVTLRCSPRSGDLSVYWYQQSLDQGLQFLIQYYNGEERAKGNILERFSAQQFPDLHSELNLSSLELGDSALYFCASSVDGSGNTEAFFGQGTRLTVV.

The gene calls are TRBV4-1 and TRBJ2-1; 12 bases map to TRBD2. CDR1 and CDR2 from the germline V gene are MGHRA and YSYEKL. Trimming took 3 bases from V and 5 from J; bases not matched to a gene: 2. This CDR3 contains 15 residues. CDR3 residues: CASSQLAGGNNEQFF. The DNA of the CDR3 is TGCGCCAGCAGCCAGCTAGCGGGAGGGAACAATGAGCAGTTCTTC.

V usage is TRBV5-1 and J usage is TRBJ2-3, with 8 bases identical to TRBD1. The CDR3 spans 14 residues. The germline gives CDR1 SGHRS, CDR2 YFSETQ. After removal of 6 bases from V and 2 bases from J, the junction contained 5 bases not matched to a gene. The CDR3 sequence: CASTDRGFTDTQYF. The CDR3, as DNA: TGCGCCAGCACAGACAGGGGATTCACAGATACGCAGTATTTT.

This clone was recorded once. The V gene is TRBV27, the J gene TRBJ2-7; 7 nucleotides agree with TRBD1. The germline V gene has CDR1 MNHEY and CDR2 SMNVEV (reference sequence). V shed 8 bases and J 7 bases; nucleotides not matched to a gene: 11. CDR3 length: 13 amino acids. CDR3 nucleotide sequence: TGTGCCAGCCGCTATTGGGACAGTGGGGAGCAGTACTTC. Residues: CASRYWDSGEQYF.

The J gene is TRBJ2-7, the V gene TRBV7-6; 10 bases map to TRBD2. CDR1 and CDR2 from the germline V gene are SGHVS and FNYEAQ. J lost 2 bases, V lost 5 bases, and 6 bases had no gene match. The CDR3 totals 15 residues. The CDR3 region is CASSPRLAGTYEQYF. The CDR3 DNA reads as TGTGCCAGCAGCCCCAGACTAGCGGGCACCTACGAGCAGTACTTC.

The chain joins TRBV5-5 to TRBJ2-7; TRBD2 agrees at 7 bases. CDR1 and CDR2 (germline): SGHKS, YYEKEE (reference sequence). V gave up 4 bases and J gave up 2 bases; unmatched junction bases: 9. This CDR3 is built from 15 residues. The chain's CDR3 is CASSPDGGGPYEQYF. The CDR3 nucleotides read TGTGCCAGCAGCCCGGACGGCGGGGGTCCCTACGAGCAGTACTTC.

The rearrangement joins TRBV27 to TRBJ1-1; 7 nucleotides line up with TRBD1. CDR1 and CDR2 from the germline V gene are MNHEY and SMNVEV (reference sequence). The V gene end was trimmed by 2 bases and the J gene end by 5 bases; junction bases not matched to a gene: 2. The CDR3 length is 13 residues. The CDR3 reads CASSLMGQTEAFF. DNA for the CDR3: TGTGCCAGCAGTTTAATGGGACAGACTGAAGCTTTCTTT.

The chain recombines TRBV27 with TRBJ2-5; the match to TRBD1 covers 8 bases. Germline CDR1 and CDR2: MNHEY and SMNVEV (reference sequence). This CDR3 spans 13 amino acids. Trimming took 5 bases from V and 5 from J; bases not matched to a gene: 4. The CDR3, as DNA: TGTGCCAGCAGTACAGGGGGAAGTGAGACCCAGTACTTC. This gives the protein CASSTGGSETQYF.

CDR3 nucleotides: TGTGCCAGCAGCTTCTTGACTAGCGGGAGGGAGGAGACCCAGTACTTC. Its protein product is CASSFLTSGREETQYF. The chain carries TRBV11-2 and TRBJ2-5; 14 nucleotides agree with TRBD2. This CDR3 is 16 amino acids long. With V trimmed by 3 bases and J by 5 bases, 5 bases remained unmatched. CDR1 SGHAT and CDR2 FQNNGV come from the germline V gene.

The chain employs TRBV6-5 and TRBJ2-1; 8 bases are shared with TRBD1. The length of the CDR3 is 12 residues. In germline, CDR1 is MNHEY, CDR2 SVGAGI. V shed 7 bases and J 7 bases; nucleotides not matched to a gene: 3. The CDR3: CASTTGANEQFF. The CDR3 DNA reads TGTGCCAGCACGACAGGGGCAAATGAGCAGTTCTTC.

The chain is built from TRBV28 and TRBJ2-7, with D possibly matching TRBD1 (6 bases). Germline V gene data show CDR1 as MDHEN and CDR2 as SYDVKM. V was shortened by 5 bases and J by 4 bases, with 18 bases between the two germline ends. The CDR3 contains 15 residues. CDR3 nucleotides: TGTGCCAGCAGTGGGGCCGAGGGGGTGGAGTACGAGCAGTACTTC. Translated: CASSGAEGVEYEQYF.

The chain uses TRBV28 and TRBJ1-1; 8 bases map to TRBD1. The V segment lost 3 bases and the J segment 3 bases; nucleotides outside the gene matches: 0. The CDR3 extends over 13 amino acids. Germline CDR1 reads MDHEN; CDR2 reads SYDVKM. The CDR3 nucleotides are TGTGCCAGCAGTTTGACAGGGGACACTGAAGCTTTCTTT. Translated: CASSLTGDTEAFF.

This rearrangement joins TRBV5-6 to TRBJ2-2; tentatively, D is TRBD1 (5 bases). The V gene lost 0 bases and the J gene lost 2 bases, with 14 bases spanning the gap. The germline V gene has CDR1 SGHDT and CDR2 YYEEEE. The CDR3 has 17 residues. This CDR3 is CASSLAGLGRNTGELFF. The CDR3 DNA sequence: TGTGCCAGCAGCTTGGCCGGGTTGGGGCGAAACACCGGGGAGCTGTTTTTT.

The chain uses TRBV27 and TRBJ2-7, with 9 nucleotides matching TRBD1. CDR3 size: 15 residues. Germline V gene lookup returns CDR1 MNHEY and CDR2 SMNVEV (reference sequence). The junction had 9 bases not matched to a gene; V was cut back by 4 bases and J by 5 bases. The CDR3 is CASSSQGTGTNEQYF. The CDR3 DNA reads as TGTGCCAGCAGTTCTCAAGGGACAGGGACAAACGAGCAGTACTTC.

The V and J genes are TRBV4-3 and TRBJ2-7, with 10 bases aligning to TRBD2. Germline values: CDR1 LGHNA, CDR2 YSLEER. There are 15 residues in the CDR3. After removal of 0 bases from V and 6 bases from J, the junction contained 5 bases not matched to a gene. Here the CDR3 DNA reads TGCGCCAGCAGCCAAGAGCCTAGCGGGAGTTTCGAGCAGTACTTC. This sequence encodes CASSQEPSGSFEQYF.

The rearrangement joins TRBV5-6 to TRBJ1-3; D gene uncertain. Looked up from germline, CDR1 is SGHDT and CDR2 is YYEEEE. With 4 bases removed from V and 0 bases from J, the gap between germline ends came to 11 bases. The length of the CDR3 is 15 residues. The CDR3 is CASSIIGRSGNTIYF. CDR3 in DNA: TGTGCCAGCAGCATCATTGGCCGCTCTGGAAACACCATATATTTT.

V and J are TRBV7-2 and TRBJ2-2, with D perhaps matching TRBD1 (6 bases). The germline V and J ends were trimmed by 5 bases and 7 bases, with 14 bases remaining between them. Germline V lookup: CDR1 SGHTA, CDR2 FQGNSA. This CDR3 is 14 amino acids long. CDR3 region: CASSDRSQGGELFF. CDR3 coding DNA: TGTGCCAGCAGCGACCGATCACAGGGCGGGGAGCTGTTTTTT.

This sequence joins TRBV19 and TRBJ1-3; no firm D call. The V end lost 9 bases, the J end lost 1 base, and 13 bases lay between the germline ends. In germline, CDR1 is LNHDA, CDR2 SQIVND (reference sequence). The CDR3 is made up of 14 amino acids. CDR3 sequence: CASQTEPSGNTIYF. For the CDR3, the DNA is TGTGCCAGCCAGACGGAGCCATCTGGAAACACCATATATTTT.

This sequence joins TRBV7-8 and TRBJ2-3; 8 nucleotides agree with TRBD2. The CDR3 spans 15 residues. J lost 6 bases, V lost 3 bases, and 8 bases had no gene match. Germline-derived CDR1 and CDR2 are SGHVS and FQNEAQ. The CDR3: CASSFRSGSFDTQYF. CDR3 sequence (DNA): TGTGCCAGCAGCTTTAGAAGCGGGAGTTTTGATACGCAGTATTTT.

This clone was observed once. The J gene is TRBJ2-3, the V gene TRBV11-3, with D possibly matching TRBD2 (5 bases). The germline V and J ends were trimmed by 6 bases and 5 bases, with 6 bases remaining between them. Per germline, CDR1 SGHNT and CDR2 YENEEA. The CDR3 loop spans 11 amino acids. The CDR3 DNA sequence: TGTGCCAGCAGTCGGGGAGATACGCAGTATTTT. Its translation: CASSRGDTQYF. Combining the CDR3 with reference TRBV11-3 and TRBJ2-3 gives the whole variable domain EAGVVQSPRYKIIEKKQPVAFWCNPISGHNTLYWYLQNLGQGPELLIRYENEEAVDDSQLPKDRFSAERLKGVDSTLKIQPAELGDSAVYLCASSRGDTQYFGPGTRLTVL.

The V and J genes are TRBV2 and TRBJ1-2; TRBD1 agrees at 8 bases. The CDR3 runs to 16 residues. Germline CDR1 SNHLY, CDR2 FYNNEI. After removal of 8 bases from V and 4 bases from J, the junction contained 15 bases not matched to a gene. The CDR3 loop is CASGATGEGGGYGYTF. The CDR3 region has the DNA TGTGCCAGCGGGGCGACAGGGGAGGGTGGGGGCTATGGCTACACCTTC.

A few counts support this clone. The chain recombines TRBV6-6 with TRBJ2-7; the D gene is possibly TRBD2 (6 bases). Between the trimmed V and J ends, which lost 8 bases and 4 bases, there was a span of 15 bases. Germline assignment: CDR1 MNHNY and CDR2 SVGAGI (reference sequence). This CDR3 has 13 amino acids. The CDR3 coding sequence is TGTGCCAGCGTACCTCCCGGAGGGTACGAGCAGTACTTC. Its translation: CASVPPGGYEQYF.

The chain carries TRBV18 and TRBJ2-4; 7 nucleotides align to TRBD2. After removal of 6 bases from V and 0 bases from J, the junction contained 14 bases not matched to a gene. Germline CDR1 is KGHSH and CDR2 is LQKENI. This CDR3 has 18 amino acids. CDR3 nucleotide sequence: TGTGCCAGCTCTCCCCGGGCTAGCGGAGATCTAGCCAAAAACATTCAGTACTTC. Translated, it gives CASSPRASGDLAKNIQYF.

The V call is TRBV6-5, the J call TRBJ2-7, with TRBD2 matching 9 bases. The CDR3 covers 12 residues. The ends lost 11 bases at V and 6 bases at J; junction bases unmatched: 8. From germline, CDR1 is MNHEY and CDR2 SVGAGI. CDR3 in DNA: TGTGCCGCGAAGGGACTAGCCGCCGAGCAGTACTTC. Translated: CAAKGLAAEQYF.

The rearrangement links TRBV7-9 to TRBJ1-2, with 7 bases that match TRBD1. The CDR3 runs to 13 residues. Looked up from germline, CDR1 is SEHNR and CDR2 is FQNEAQ (reference sequence). J gave up 6 bases and V 5 bases, and 6 bases lay outside the gene matches. The CDR3 DNA follows: TGTGCCAGCAGCCTACAGGGGTGGGATGGCTACACCTTC. Translating gives CASSLQGWDGYTF.

The chain employs TRBV29-1 and TRBJ1-3; D call uncertain. The CDR3 is 14 amino acids. Germline-derived CDR1 and CDR2 are SQVTM and ANQGSEA. V was cut by 3 bases and J by 4 bases, with 13 bases left in between. For the CDR3, the DNA is TGCAGCGTTGAGGCAGGAAACTTAGGAAACACCATATATTTT. It encodes CSVEAGNLGNTIYF.

The CDR3 protein is CASRGGLNTGELFF. CDR3 sequence (DNA): TGTGCCAGCAGGGGCGGGTTAAACACCGGGGAGCTGTTTTTT. The chain links TRBV7-2 to TRBJ2-2, with D possibly matching TRBD2 (5 bases). CDR1 and CDR2 (germline): SGHTA, FQGNSA. The length of the CDR3 is 14 residues. Deletions cut 6 bases from V and 2 bases from J, with 10 bases between. The whole variable domain, filled in from reference TRBV7-2 and TRBJ2-2, reads GAGVSQSPSNKVTEKGKDVELRCDPISGHTALYWYRQSLGQGLEFLIYFQGNSAPDKSGLPSDRFSAERTGGSVSTLTIQRTQQEDSAVYLCASRGGLNTGELFFGEGSRLTVL.

The chain recombines TRBV9 with TRBJ1-1; TRBD1 matches 7 bases. CDR1 is SGDLS, CDR2 YYNGEE, per germline. CDR3 length: 14 residues. J was trimmed by 5 bases and V by 3 bases; bases with no gene match: 7. As DNA, the CDR3 is TGTGCCAGCAGCGCGACAGGGTCAAAGACTGAAGCTTTCTTT. Encoded protein: CASSATGSKTEAFF.

The J gene is TRBJ2-2, the V gene TRBV2, with TRBD2 matching over 8 bases. Germline assignment: CDR1 SNHLY and CDR2 FYNNEI. The CDR3 sequence is 14 residues long. V shed 7 bases, J shed 4 bases, and the junction held 5 bases outside the gene matches. DNA for the CDR3: TGTGCCAGCACCCCACTAGCGGCCACCGGGGAGCTGTTTTTT. Translating gives CASTPLAATGELFF.

The chain carries TRBV9 and TRBJ2-3; D may be TRBD2 (6 bases). Between the trimmed V and J ends, which lost 0 bases and 4 bases, there was a span of 12 bases. This CDR3 spans 15 amino acids. CDR1 and CDR2 (germline): SGDLS, YYNGEE. The CDR3 coding sequence is TGTGCCAGCAGCGTAGCTGGCGGGACGGCAGATACGCAGTATTTT. Protein product: CASSVAGGTADTQYF.